The 28 T cell receptor beta chains reported below all come from one sample, sequenced in a study of cytomegalovirus exposure and HLA in healthy donors. 13 Jbeta primers and 60 Vbeta primers were used for the PCR. The protocol was immunoSEQ multiplex PCR, while the TCRdb copy is restricted to in-frame clones and leaves out a portion. The table lists 85,000 to 90,000 clones, just under 90% of them singletons. Sequenced material: PBMCs. Receptors were obtained from a man between 18 and 29 years old in good health and CMV-seronegative.

V is TRBV6-5 and J is TRBJ2-1; 10 bases agree with TRBD2. The ends lost 6 bases at V and 5 bases at J; junction bases unmatched: 4. Germline V lookup: CDR1 MNHEY, CDR2 SVGAGI. The CDR3 is 14 amino acids. CDR3 residues: CASSSSGRDNEQFF. In DNA form, the CDR3 reads TGTGCCAGCAGCAGCAGCGGGAGGGACAATGAGCAGTTCTTC.

This sequence joins TRBV11-2 and TRBJ2-1; TRBD2 aligns across 9 bases. The germline V gene encodes CDR1 SGHAT and CDR2 FQNNGV. This CDR3 has 17 residues. After removal of 7 bases from V and 6 bases from J, the junction contained 16 bases not matched to a gene. For the CDR3, the DNA is TGTGCCAGCACCCTGAGGGAGCCAGCGGGGGGTGTCAATGAGCAGTTCTTC. This sequence encodes CASTLREPAGGVNEQFF.

This clone was counted between two and nine times. In DNA form, the CDR3 reads TGTGCCAGCGGAAGCCCCGCGGCCCCCCGCGAGCAGTACTTC. Translation: CASGSPAAPREQYF. The genes are TRBV28 and TRBJ2-7; D gene uncertain. The CDR3 length is 14 residues. The germline V gene has CDR1 MDHEN and CDR2 SYDVKM. Between the trimmed V and J ends, which lost 8 bases and 6 bases, there was a span of 20 bases.

V and J are TRBV5-4 and TRBJ1-1; 9 bases map to TRBD1. Germline CDR1 SGHNT, CDR2 YYREEE (reference sequence). This CDR3 contains 15 residues. V shed 6 bases, J shed 3 bases, and the junction held 9 bases outside the gene matches. For the CDR3, the DNA is TGTGCCAGCAACAACAGGGGGCAATGGGACACTGAAGCTTTCTTT. It encodes CASNNRGQWDTEAFF.

This chain joins TRBV4-1 and TRBJ2-7; TRBD2 matches at 11 bases. CDR3 length: 17 amino acids. Per germline, CDR1 MGHRA and CDR2 YSYEKL. With 2 bases clipped from V and 1 base from J, the junction kept 7 bases outside the gene matches. CDR3 sequence (DNA): TGCGCCAGCAGCCAATGGGCCGGGACTAGCGGATCCTACGAGCAGTACTTC. Its protein is CASSQWAGTSGSYEQYF.

The genes are TRBV19 and TRBJ1-1; a weak D match, TRBD1 (5 bases). CDR3 length: 15 residues. Germline V gene data show CDR1 as LNHDA and CDR2 as SQIVND (reference sequence). V dropped 1 base and J dropped 0 bases, with 9 bases sitting between them. The chain's CDR3 is CASSIVAGMNTEAFF. The DNA of the CDR3 is TGTGCCAGTAGTATAGTTGCAGGGATGAACACTGAAGCTTTCTTT.

Comments on this clone: The sample contains more than one DNA sequence encoding this CDR3. The chain has TRBV5-1 and TRBJ2-3; 10 nucleotides line up with TRBD2. The CDR3 consists of 17 residues. With 4 bases clipped from V and 3 bases from J, the junction kept 11 bases outside the gene matches. In germline, CDR1 is SGHRS, CDR2 YFSETQ. This CDR3 reads CASSPRLAGSSTDTQYF. The DNA for the CDR3 is TGCGCCAGCAGCCCGCGACTAGCGGGCTCTAGTACAGATACGCAGTATTTT.

The CDR3, as DNA: TGTGCCAGTAGCTCCGGGTCCTTAGTTCCTGAAGCTTTCTTT. This sequence encodes CASSSGSLVPEAFF. The V and J genes are TRBV19 and TRBJ1-1, with no clear D. The V and J ends lost 6 bases and 6 bases respectively, with 17 bases between them. The CDR3 is made up of 14 amino acids. The V gene's germline CDR1 is LNHDA and CDR2 SQIVND (reference sequence).

This sequence joins TRBV4-2 and TRBJ2-5; possible D gene TRBD2, 6 bases. Germline CDR1 reads LGHNA; CDR2 reads YNFKEQ. This CDR3 has 15 amino acids. The ends were cut back, 4 bases at V and 5 bases at J, with 17 bases in the middle. The CDR3 protein is CASSLPGGIVETQYF. For the CDR3, the DNA is TGTGCCAGCAGCCTGCCCGGCGGGATAGTGGAGACCCAGTACTTC.

This chain joins TRBV9 and TRBJ1-3; D possibly corresponds to TRBD1 (6 bases). CDR1 is SGDLS and CDR2 is YYNGEE in the germline V gene. The CDR3 is 16 amino acids. The ends were cut back, 4 bases at V and 0 bases at J, with 14 bases in the middle. CDR3 sequence reads: CASSSHQGSSGNTIYF. The CDR3 DNA follows: TGTGCCAGCAGCTCCCACCAGGGGAGCTCTGGAAACACCATATATTTT.

The genes are TRBV11-2 and TRBJ2-2; 9 nucleotides agree with TRBD1. V dropped 6 bases and J dropped 7; count of bases not matched to a gene: 3. The germline CDR1 and CDR2 sequences are SGHAT and FQNNGV. This CDR3 has 13 residues. CDR3 amino acids: CASRQGAGGELFF. The DNA for the CDR3 is TGTGCCAGCAGACAGGGGGCTGGCGGGGAGCTGTTTTTT.

V gene TRBV5-1 combines with J gene TRBJ2-5; 9 nucleotides line up with TRBD1. The DNA end is a closer match to TRBJ2-7, so the J assignment may be wrong. This CDR3 spans 14 amino acids. Germline V gene lookup returns CDR1 SGHRS and CDR2 YFSETQ. The CDR3 is CASSFSGQGYEQYF. The DNA for the CDR3 is TGCGCCAGCAGCTTCTCGGGACAGGGCTACGAGCAGTACTTC.

The chain is built from TRBV7-2 and TRBJ2-7, with TRBD1 matching over 7 bases. Germline V gene lookup returns CDR1 SGHTA and CDR2 FQGNSA. The ends lost 6 bases at V and 5 bases at J; junction bases unmatched: 10. This CDR3 region has 14 residues. This chain's CDR3 is CASRVDRVRNEQYF. The CDR3 nucleotides read TGTGCCAGCAGGGTTGACAGGGTACGTAACGAGCAGTACTTC. Filled out from reference TRBV7-2 and TRBJ2-7, the complete variable domain reads GAGVSQSPSNKVTEKGKDVELRCDPISGHTALYWYRQSLGQGLEFLIYFQGNSAPDKSGLPSDRFSAERTGGSVSTLTIQRTQQEDSAVYLCASRVDRVRNEQYFGPGTRLTVT.

This chain connects TRBV5-1 to TRBJ2-3; maybe TRBD1 (6 bases). The ends were cut back, 5 bases at V and 2 bases at J, with 15 bases in the middle. Germline values: CDR1 SGHRS, CDR2 YFSETQ. The CDR3 extends over 15 amino acids. The CDR3 DNA reads as TGCGCCAGCAGGGCGACAGGCGTATACACAGATACGCAGTATTTT. It yields the protein CASRATGVYTDTQYF.

Concerning this clone itself: The germline gene is not matched at one end of the junction; a read error may be the cause. The chain links TRBV29-1 to TRBJ2-1; maybe TRBD2 (5 bases). CDR1 and CDR2 (germline): SQVTM, ANQGSEA. The CDR3 runs 12 residues. The CDR3: CSVTPFGIERFF. In DNA form, the CDR3 reads TGCAGCGTTACCCCATTCGGGATCGAGCGGTTCTTC.

This chain uses TRBV7-3 with TRBJ2-3; D call uncertain. Trimming took off 4 bases at V and 1 base at J, with 6 bases between the two ends. The germline CDR1 and CDR2 sequences are SGHTA and FQGTGA. The CDR3 sequence is 13 residues long. CDR3 bases: TGTGCCAGCAGCTGGAGCGGCACAGATACGCAGTATTTT. This codes for CASSWSGTDTQYF.

This clone was picked up a small number of times. The chain carries TRBV28 and TRBJ2-5; 8 nucleotides line up with TRBD2. V shed 8 bases and J 4 bases; nucleotides not matched to a gene: 6. The germline V gene has CDR1 MDHEN and CDR2 SYDVKM. This CDR3 spans 13 amino acids. CDR3 sequence (DNA): TGTGCCAGCGGCGGACTAGCCGGAGAGACCCAGTACTTC. Amino acid sequence: CASGGLAGETQYF.

The V gene is TRBV11-2, the J gene TRBJ2-1, with D unclear. The CDR3 contains 14 residues. V was cut by 1 base and J by 7 bases, with 11 bases left in between. CDR1 and CDR2 (germline): SGHAT, FQNNGV. The CDR3 region is CASSLGPSGNEQFF. The CDR3 region has the DNA TGTGCCAGCAGCTTAGGACCTTCAGGAAATGAGCAGTTCTTC. The full variable domain, its missing parts supplied by reference TRBV11-2 and TRBJ2-1, is EAGVAQSPRYKIIEKRQSVAFWCNPISGHATLYWYQQILGQGPKLLIQFQNNGVVDDSQLPKDRFSAERLKGVDSTLKIQPAKLEDSAVYLCASSLGPSGNEQFFGPGTRLTVL.

The chain employs TRBV5-5 and TRBJ2-7; D unclear. Trimming took 1 base from V and 7 from J, leaving 21 bases between them. Germline lookup yields CDR1 SGHKS and CDR2 YYEKEE (reference sequence). The length of the CDR3 is 16 residues. CDR3 sequence (DNA): TGTGCCAGCAGCTTGCCCCCCCAAGAGGTGTCGAAGGAGCAGTACTTC. Its translation is CASSLPPQEVSKEQYF. Supplemented by reference TRBV5-5 and TRBJ2-7, the full variable domain reads DAGVTQSPTHLIKTRGQQVTLRCSPISGHKSVSWYQQVLGQGPQFIFQYYEKEERGRGNFPDRFSARQFPNYSSELNVNALLLGDSALYLCASSLPPQEVSKEQYFGPGTRLTVT.

The V gene is TRBV5-4, the J gene TRBJ2-7; a weak D match, TRBD1 (5 bases). The CDR3 length is 13 residues. From germline, CDR1 is SGHNT and CDR2 YYREEE (reference sequence). The V and J ends lost 3 bases and 4 bases respectively, with 11 bases between them. The CDR3, as DNA: TGTGCCAGCAGCTCCCCAGGGCAGTACGAGCAGTACTTC. Protein sequence: CASSSPGQYEQYF.

This chain links TRBV9 with TRBJ2-1, with D perhaps matching TRBD2 (5 bases). V gave up 0 bases and J gave up 9 bases, with 10 bases separating them. The germline CDR1 and CDR2 sequences are SGDLS and YYNGEE. This CDR3 has 13 residues. CDR3 sequence: CASSVAGSGEQFF. CDR3 DNA sequence: TGTGCCAGCAGCGTAGCGGGGTCGGGTGAGCAGTTCTTC.

The V and J genes are TRBV29-1 and TRBJ1-1; 10 bases agree with TRBD1. CDR3 length equals 12 residues. Germline V lookup: CDR1 SQVTM, CDR2 ANQGSEA. V trimming: 7 bases; J trimming: 5 bases; junction bases outside the gene matches: 4. The CDR3, as DNA: TGCAGCGCTGGGACAGGGGCTACTGAAGCTTTCTTT. The encoded protein is CSAGTGATEAFF.

This chain links TRBV5-1 with TRBJ1-1; the D gene is possibly TRBD1 (5 bases). The V gene lost 0 bases and the J gene lost 3 bases, with 9 bases spanning the gap. This CDR3 is 14 amino acids long. Germline V gene data show CDR1 as SGHRS and CDR2 as YFSETQ. Here the CDR3 DNA reads TGCGCCAGCAGCTTGGAAGGGGCTGACACTGAAGCTTTCTTT. Amino acids: CASSLEGADTEAFF.

The chain recombines TRBV28 with TRBJ1-4, with TRBD1 matching over 8 bases. The CDR3 length is 15 residues. Germline trimming cut 5 bases from V and 7 bases from J; bases unmatched to any gene: 9. Germline V gene data show CDR1 as MDHEN and CDR2 as SYDVKM. The CDR3 coding sequence is TGTGCCAGCAGTCTAACCGGACAGGGAGGTGAAAAACTGTTTTTT. It codes for CASSLTGQGGEKLFF.

This chain links TRBV18 with TRBJ1-3, with D tentatively TRBD1 (5 bases). The CDR3 contains 16 residues. Trimming shortened V by 1 base and J by 0 bases, and 10 bases separated the two germline ends. Looked up from germline, CDR1 is KGHSH and CDR2 is LQKENI. The CDR3 here is CASSPQGLSSGNTIYF. The CDR3 region has the DNA TGTGCCAGCTCACCACAGGGGCTCAGCTCTGGAAACACCATATATTTT.

The genes are TRBV27 and TRBJ1-2; maybe TRBD1 (6 bases). V gave up 5 bases and J gave up 8 bases, with 18 bases separating them. The CDR3 sequence is 14 residues long. The V gene's germline CDR1 is MNHEY and CDR2 SMNVEV (reference sequence). CDR3 in DNA: TGTGCCAGCAGTCCCTGGGGGGGGCTGGGGGGCTACACCTTC. Its protein is CASSPWGGLGGYTF.

This chain uses TRBV6-5 with TRBJ1-1; D unresolved. The CDR3 spans 13 residues. The ends were cut back, 8 bases at V and 0 bases at J, with 10 bases in the middle. The germline V gene has CDR1 MNHEY and CDR2 SVGAGI. The CDR3 sequence is CASAPAMNTEAFF. The CDR3 DNA reads TGTGCCAGCGCTCCTGCTATGAACACTGAAGCTTTCTTT.

The rearrangement joins TRBV12-5 to TRBJ1-2; 9 bases are a match to TRBD1. This CDR3 is 14 amino acids long. From germline, CDR1 is LGHNT and CDR2 FRNRAP. V was pared by 1 base and J by 5 bases, with 2 bases of the junction left unmatched. The CDR3 nucleotides are TGTGCTAGTGGTTTGGACAGGGGGCGTTATGGCTACACCTTC. Encoded protein: CASGLDRGRYGYTF.